This entry describes one T cell receptor (beta chain). The target antigen is unknown. Clones were sequenced by immunoSEQ multiplex PCR, and TCRdb holds only the in-frame ones, with some missing. Among 75,000 to 95,000 clones listed, roughly 91% were seen once. This sample is part of a study of graft-versus-host responses after intestinal transplantation. Across the whole study: All recipients were given anti-thymocyte globulin induction, and tacrolimus and steroids were then administered for three to four years.

The CDR3 runs 13 residues. V was pared by 2 bases and J by 0 bases, with 4 bases between. Germline values: CDR1 MNHEY, CDR2 SVGAGI. Sequences were derived from unstimulated CD8+ T cells sorted from spleen or lymph node cells, sampled before intestinal transplant. This receptor was obtained from a human donor who received an intestinal transplant. The chain employs TRBV6-5 and TRBJ1-1; D is unclear. In DNA form, the CDR3 reads TGTGCCAGCAGTTACACTGTGAACACTGAAGCTTTCTTT. Amino acid sequence: CASSYTVNTEAFF.